The source of this T cell receptor beta chain is a study of shared clonotypes between healthy human individuals. Assay: immunoSEQ multiplex PCR; the TCRdb copy retains only in-frame clones and omits some. The data contain about 470,000 clones, 70% to 80% of them seen just once; the ten biggest clones take up roughly an eighth. This clonotype originated in a woman in her 40s in good health. Some clones in this sample may be carry-over from other donors' samples. Sequenced input: PBMCs.

The CDR3 here is CASSFSPPGQGARTGELFF. The CDR3 bases are TGCGCCAGCAGCTTCTCACCTCCGGGACAGGGGGCTCGAACCGGGGAGCTGTTTTTT. The chain combines TRBV5-1 with TRBJ2-2, with 12 bases fitting TRBD1. The CDR3 length is 19 residues. The V segment lost 2 bases and the J segment 5 bases; nucleotides outside the gene matches: 13. Per the germline V gene, CDR1 is SGHRS and CDR2 is YFSETQ.